One TCR beta chain is described in this entry. Per the original data handling: The authors estimated nucleated cell counts from reference gene primer amplification. Profiled with immunoSEQ multiplex PCR; TCRdb holds only in-frame clones, not every one. The V and J calls and the clone size are those of that table, but D and trimming were determined from the DNA. This sample carries about 170,000 clones, more than 75% of them seen once, and the ten largest clones take approximately 2.1%. Per the germline V gene, CDR1 is SGHNT and CDR2 is YYREEE (reference sequence). The J segment lost 5 bases and the V segment lost 4 bases, leaving 9 bases of the junction unmatched. The CDR3 is 15 residues long. The sample comes from a study of blood T cell repertoires in COVID-19. Study overall: Collection of acute and convalescent COVID-19 samples took place in the United States, Italy and Spain. Nucleic acid was either cDNA or gDNA, and it came from T cells, B-cell-depleted T cells, or PBMCs.

This chain joins TRBV5-4 and TRBJ1-1; 9 bases align to TRBD1. This TCR was recovered from a man aged 50 or older who had recovered from COVID-19. Sequenced input: peripheral blood. This CDR3 is CASSHTGGRGTEAFF. For the CDR3, the DNA is TGTGCCAGCAGCCATACAGGGGGCAGGGGGACTGAAGCTTTCTTT.